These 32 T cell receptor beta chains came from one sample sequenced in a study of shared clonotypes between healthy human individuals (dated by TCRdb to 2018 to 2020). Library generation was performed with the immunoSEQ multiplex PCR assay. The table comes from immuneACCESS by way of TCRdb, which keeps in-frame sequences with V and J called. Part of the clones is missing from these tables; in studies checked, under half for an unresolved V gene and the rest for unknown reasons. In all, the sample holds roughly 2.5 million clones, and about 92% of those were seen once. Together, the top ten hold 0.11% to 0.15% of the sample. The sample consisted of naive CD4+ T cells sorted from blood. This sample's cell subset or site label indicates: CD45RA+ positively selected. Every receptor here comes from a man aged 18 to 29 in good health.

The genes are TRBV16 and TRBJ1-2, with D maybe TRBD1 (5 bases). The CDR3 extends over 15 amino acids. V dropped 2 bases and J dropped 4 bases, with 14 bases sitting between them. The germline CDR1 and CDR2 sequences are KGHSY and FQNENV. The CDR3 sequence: CASSQAGGFSYGYTF. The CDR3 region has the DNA TGTGCCAGCAGCCAAGCGGGGGGGTTTTCCTATGGCTACACCTTC.

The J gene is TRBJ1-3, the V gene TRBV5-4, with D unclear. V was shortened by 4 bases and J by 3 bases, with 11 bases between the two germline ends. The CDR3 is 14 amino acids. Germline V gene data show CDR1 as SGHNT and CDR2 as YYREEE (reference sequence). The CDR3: CASSQDQIGNTIYF. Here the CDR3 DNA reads TGTGCCAGCAGCCAGGATCAAATTGGAAACACCATATATTTT.

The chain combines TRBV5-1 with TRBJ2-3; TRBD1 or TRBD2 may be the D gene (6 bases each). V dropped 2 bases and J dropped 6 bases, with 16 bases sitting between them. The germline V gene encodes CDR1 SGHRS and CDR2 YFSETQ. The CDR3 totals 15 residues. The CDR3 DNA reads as TGCGCCAGCAGCTTTCATCCGGGGGCAGGGGATACGCAGTATTTT. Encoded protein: CASSFHPGAGDTQYF. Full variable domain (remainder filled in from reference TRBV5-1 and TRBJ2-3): KAGVTQTPRYLIKTRGQQVTLSCSPISGHRSVSWYQQTPGQGLQFLFEYFSETQRNKGNFPGRFSGRQFSNSRSEMNVSTLELGDSALYLCASSFHPGAGDTQYFGPGTRLTVL.

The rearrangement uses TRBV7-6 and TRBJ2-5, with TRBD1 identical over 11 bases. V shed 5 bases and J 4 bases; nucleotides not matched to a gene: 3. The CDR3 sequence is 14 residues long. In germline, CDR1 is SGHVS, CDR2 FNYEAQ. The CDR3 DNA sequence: TGTGCCAGCAGCATAGGGACAGGGGGAGAGACCCAGTACTTC. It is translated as CASSIGTGGETQYF.

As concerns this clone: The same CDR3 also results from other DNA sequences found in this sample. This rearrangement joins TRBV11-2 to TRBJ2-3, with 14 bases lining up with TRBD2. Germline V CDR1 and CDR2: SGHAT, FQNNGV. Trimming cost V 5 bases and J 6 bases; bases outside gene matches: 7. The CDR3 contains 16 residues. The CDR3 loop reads CASSLGLAGGLDTQYF. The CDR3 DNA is TGTGCCAGCAGCCTCGGACTAGCGGGGGGCCTGGATACGCAGTATTTT.

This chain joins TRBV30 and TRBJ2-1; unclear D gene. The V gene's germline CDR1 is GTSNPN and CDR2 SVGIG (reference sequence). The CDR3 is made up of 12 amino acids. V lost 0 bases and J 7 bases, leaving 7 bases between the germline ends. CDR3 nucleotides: TGTGCCTGGAGTGTACGGGCTAATGAGCAGTTCTTC. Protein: CAWSVRANEQFF.

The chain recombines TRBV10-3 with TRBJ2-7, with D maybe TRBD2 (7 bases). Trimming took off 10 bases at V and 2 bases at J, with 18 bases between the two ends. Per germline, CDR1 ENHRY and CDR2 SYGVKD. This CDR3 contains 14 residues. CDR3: CATTRGGGPYEQYF. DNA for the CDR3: TGTGCCACCACCAGGGGCGGGGGTCCCTACGAGCAGTACTTC.

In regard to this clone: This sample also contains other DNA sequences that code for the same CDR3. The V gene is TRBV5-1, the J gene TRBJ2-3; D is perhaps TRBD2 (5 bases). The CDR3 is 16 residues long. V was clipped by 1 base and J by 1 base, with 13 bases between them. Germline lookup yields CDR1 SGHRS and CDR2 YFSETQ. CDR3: CASSLLSAGGTDTQYF. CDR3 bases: TGCGCCAGCAGCTTGTTGTCCGCCGGGGGCACAGATACGCAGTATTTT.

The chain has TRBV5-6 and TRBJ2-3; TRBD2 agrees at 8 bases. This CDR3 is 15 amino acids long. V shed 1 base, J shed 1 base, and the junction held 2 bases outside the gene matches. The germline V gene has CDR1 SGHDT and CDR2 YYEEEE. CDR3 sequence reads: CASSLLAGRTDTQYF. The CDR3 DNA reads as TGTGCCAGCAGCTTGTTAGCGGGACGCACAGATACGCAGTATTTT.

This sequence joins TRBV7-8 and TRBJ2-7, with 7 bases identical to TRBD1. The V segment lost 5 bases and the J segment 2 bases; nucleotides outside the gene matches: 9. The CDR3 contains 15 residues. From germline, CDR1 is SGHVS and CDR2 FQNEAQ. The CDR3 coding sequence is TGTGCCAGCAGCCGGACAGGAGCAGGGCCCTACGAGCAGTACTTC. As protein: CASSRTGAGPYEQYF.

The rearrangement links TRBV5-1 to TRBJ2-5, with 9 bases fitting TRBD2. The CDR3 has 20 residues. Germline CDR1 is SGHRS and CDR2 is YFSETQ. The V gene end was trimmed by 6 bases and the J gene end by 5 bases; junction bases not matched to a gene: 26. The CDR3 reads CASNSRLSLGISGSWETQYF. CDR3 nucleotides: TGCGCCAGCAACTCCCGTTTGTCCCTCGGAATTAGCGGGAGCTGGGAGACCCAGTACTTC. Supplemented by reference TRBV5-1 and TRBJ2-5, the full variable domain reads KAGVTQTPRYLIKTRGQQVTLSCSPISGHRSVSWYQQTPGQGLQFLFEYFSETQRNKGNFPGRFSGRQFSNSRSEMNVSTLELGDSALYLCASNSRLSLGISGSWETQYFGPGTRLLVL.

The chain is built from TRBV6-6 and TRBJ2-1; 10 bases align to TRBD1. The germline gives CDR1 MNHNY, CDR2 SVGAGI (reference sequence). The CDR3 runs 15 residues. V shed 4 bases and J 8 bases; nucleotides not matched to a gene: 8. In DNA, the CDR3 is TGTGCCAGCAGTTCTATTCGGGACAGGGGACATGAGCAGTTCTTC. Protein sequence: CASSSIRDRGHEQFF.

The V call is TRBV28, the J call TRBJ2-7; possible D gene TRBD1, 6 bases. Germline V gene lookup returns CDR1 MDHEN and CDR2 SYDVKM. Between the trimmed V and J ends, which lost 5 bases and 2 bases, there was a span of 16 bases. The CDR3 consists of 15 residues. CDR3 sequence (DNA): TGTGCCAGCAGTGATTCGGGACATCCAACCTACGAGCAGTACTTC. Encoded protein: CASSDSGHPTYEQYF.

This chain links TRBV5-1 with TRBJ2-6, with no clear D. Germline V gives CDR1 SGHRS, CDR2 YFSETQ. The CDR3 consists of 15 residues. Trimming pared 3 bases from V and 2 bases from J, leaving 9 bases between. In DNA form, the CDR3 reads TGCGCCAGCAGCTCCGGGTATACTGGGGCCAACGTCCTGACTTTC. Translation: CASSSGYTGANVLTF.

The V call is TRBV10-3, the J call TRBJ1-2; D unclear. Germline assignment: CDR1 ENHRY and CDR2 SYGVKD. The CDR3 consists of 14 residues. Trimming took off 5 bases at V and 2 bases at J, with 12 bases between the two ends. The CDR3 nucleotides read TGTGCCATCAGTATCAACCTGGGCAACTATGGCTACACCTTC. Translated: CAISINLGNYGYTF.

In DNA, the CDR3 is TGCGCCAGCAGCCTACCGACAGGGGGCAACGATGAGCAGTTCTTC. Protein sequence: CASSLPTGGNDEQFF. V gene TRBV5-1 combines with J gene TRBJ2-1; TRBD1 matches at 10 bases. V lost 4 bases, J lost 8 bases, and 9 bases stayed unmatched. The length of the CDR3 is 15 residues. Germline V gives CDR1 SGHRS, CDR2 YFSETQ.

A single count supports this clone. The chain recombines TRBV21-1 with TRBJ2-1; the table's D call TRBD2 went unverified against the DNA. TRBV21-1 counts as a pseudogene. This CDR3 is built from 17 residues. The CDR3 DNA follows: TGTGCCAGCAGCAAATTCCCGGGACTAGCCCTGGAGAATGAGCAGTTCTTC. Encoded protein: CASSKFPGLALENEQFF.

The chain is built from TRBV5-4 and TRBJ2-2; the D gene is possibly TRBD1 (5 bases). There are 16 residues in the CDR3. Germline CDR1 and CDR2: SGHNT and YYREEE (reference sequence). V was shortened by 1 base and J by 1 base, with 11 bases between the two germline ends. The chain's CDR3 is CASSLSGSLNTGELFF. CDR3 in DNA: TGTGCCAGCAGCTTGTCAGGGTCCCTGAACACCGGGGAGCTGTTTTTT.

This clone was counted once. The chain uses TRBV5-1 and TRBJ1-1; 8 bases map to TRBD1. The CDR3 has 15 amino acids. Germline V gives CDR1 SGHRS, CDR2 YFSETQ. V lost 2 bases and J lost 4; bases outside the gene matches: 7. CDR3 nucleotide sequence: TGCGCCAGCAGCTTTTCAGGGGGCGCGGGCACTGAAGCTTTCTTT. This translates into CASSFSGGAGTEAFF.

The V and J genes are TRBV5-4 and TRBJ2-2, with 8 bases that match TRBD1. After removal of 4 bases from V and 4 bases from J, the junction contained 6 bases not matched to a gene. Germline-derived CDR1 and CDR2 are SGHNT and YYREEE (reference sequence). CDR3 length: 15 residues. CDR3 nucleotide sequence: TGTGCCAGCAGCCCCTCAGGGGGCGGCACCGGGGAGCTGTTTTTT. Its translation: CASSPSGGGTGELFF.

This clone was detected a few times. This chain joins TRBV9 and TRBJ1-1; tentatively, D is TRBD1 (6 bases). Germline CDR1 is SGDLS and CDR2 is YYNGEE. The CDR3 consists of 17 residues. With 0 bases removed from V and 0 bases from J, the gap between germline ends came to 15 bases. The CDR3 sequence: CASSVEPGGRMNTEAFF. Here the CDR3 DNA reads TGTGCCAGCAGCGTAGAACCGGGGGGCCGAATGAACACTGAAGCTTTCTTT.

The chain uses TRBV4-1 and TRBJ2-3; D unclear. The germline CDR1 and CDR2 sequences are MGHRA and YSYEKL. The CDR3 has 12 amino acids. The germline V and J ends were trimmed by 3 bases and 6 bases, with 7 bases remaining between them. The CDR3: CASSQLPDTQYF. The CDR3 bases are TGCGCCAGCAGCCAGCTACCGGATACGCAGTATTTT.

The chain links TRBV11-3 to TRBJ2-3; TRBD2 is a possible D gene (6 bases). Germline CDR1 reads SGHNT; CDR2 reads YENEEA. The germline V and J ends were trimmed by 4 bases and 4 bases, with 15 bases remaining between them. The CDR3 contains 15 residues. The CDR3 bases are TGTGCCAGCAGCTCCGGGAGACTAGTAGCAGATACGCAGTATTTT. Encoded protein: CASSSGRLVADTQYF.

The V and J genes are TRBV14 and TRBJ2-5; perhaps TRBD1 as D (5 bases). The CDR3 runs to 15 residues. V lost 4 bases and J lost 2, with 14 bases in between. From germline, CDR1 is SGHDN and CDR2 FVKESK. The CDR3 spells CASSRQGIWQETQYF. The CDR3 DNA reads TGTGCCAGCAGCCGCCAGGGCATTTGGCAAGAGACCCAGTACTTC.

CDR3: CASSLDGLKYEQYF. Here the CDR3 DNA reads TGCGCCAGCAGCTTGGATGGCCTCAAATACGAGCAGTACTTC. The chain joins TRBV5-1 to TRBJ2-7; D call uncertain. Germline-derived CDR1 and CDR2 are SGHRS and YFSETQ. V lost 0 bases and J lost 4, with 11 bases in between. The CDR3 extends over 14 amino acids.

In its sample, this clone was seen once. The CDR3 coding sequence is TGTGCCATCAGGGGTCCCGGGGAGCAGTTCTTC. Translated: CAIRGPGEQFF. The rearrangement joins TRBV10-3 to TRBJ2-1; D not certain. Germline assignment: CDR1 ENHRY and CDR2 SYGVKD. The V and J ends lost 6 bases and 10 bases respectively, with 10 bases between them. This CDR3 is 11 amino acids long.

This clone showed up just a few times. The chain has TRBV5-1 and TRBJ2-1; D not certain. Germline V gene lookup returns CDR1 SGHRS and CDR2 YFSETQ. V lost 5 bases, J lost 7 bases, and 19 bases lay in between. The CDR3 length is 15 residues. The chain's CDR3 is CASSFVVGAGNEQFF. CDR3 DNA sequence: TGCGCCAGCAGTTTCGTCGTCGGTGCAGGAAATGAGCAGTTCTTC.

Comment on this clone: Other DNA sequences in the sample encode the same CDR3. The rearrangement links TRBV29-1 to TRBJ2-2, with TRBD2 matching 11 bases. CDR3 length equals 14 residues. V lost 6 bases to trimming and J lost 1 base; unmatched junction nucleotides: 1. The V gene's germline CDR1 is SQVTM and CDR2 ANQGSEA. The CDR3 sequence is CSVGTSGNTGELFF. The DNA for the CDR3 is TGCAGCGTCGGGACTAGCGGGAACACCGGGGAGCTGTTTTTT.

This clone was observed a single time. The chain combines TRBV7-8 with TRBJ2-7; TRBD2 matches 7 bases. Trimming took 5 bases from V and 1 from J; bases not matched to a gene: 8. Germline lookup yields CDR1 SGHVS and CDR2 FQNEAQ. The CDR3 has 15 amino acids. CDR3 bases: TGTGCCAGCAGCCCCAATGGCGGGAGATCCTACGAGCAGTACTTC. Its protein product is CASSPNGGRSYEQYF.

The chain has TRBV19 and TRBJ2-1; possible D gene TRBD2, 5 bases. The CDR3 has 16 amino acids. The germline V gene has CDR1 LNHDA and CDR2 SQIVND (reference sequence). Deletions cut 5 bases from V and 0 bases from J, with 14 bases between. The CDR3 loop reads CASSLASRTSYNEQFF. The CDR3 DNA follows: TGTGCCAGTAGTCTGGCTAGCCGCACCTCCTACAATGAGCAGTTCTTC.

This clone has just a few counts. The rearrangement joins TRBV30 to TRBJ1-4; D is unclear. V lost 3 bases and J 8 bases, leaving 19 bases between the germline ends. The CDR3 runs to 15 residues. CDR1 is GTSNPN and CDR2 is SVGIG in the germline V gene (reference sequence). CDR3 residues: CAWSYKTIAGEKLFF. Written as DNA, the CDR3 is TGTGCCTGGAGCTACAAAACCATAGCGGGAGAAAAACTGTTTTTT.

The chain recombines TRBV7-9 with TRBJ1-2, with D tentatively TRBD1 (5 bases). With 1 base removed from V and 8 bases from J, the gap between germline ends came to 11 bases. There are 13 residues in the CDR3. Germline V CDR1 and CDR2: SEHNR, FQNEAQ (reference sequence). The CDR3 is CASSLDLRGGYTF. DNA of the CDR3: TGTGCCAGCAGCTTAGATCTTAGGGGCGGCTACACCTTC.